The rows below give T cell receptor beta chains drawn from one sample of a study of T cells in Graves' hyperthyroidism and ophthalmopathy. TCRdb independently ran MiXCR on the multiplex PCR reads; one entry per CDR3 protein. This table holds 300,000 to 450,000 distinct CDR3 sequences, over 11% found once. Sequences were obtained from blood. The receptors shown here come from an older woman with Graves' hyperthyroidism. Each CDR3 is given with its conserved first and last residue. A D gene is named only where the DNA matches it firmly. Clone sizes are given selectively: once, few, many, or a class where the clone is expanded.

TRBJ1-2	NA	TRBV2	many	CASSERQLANYGYTF	TGTGCCAGCAGTGAAAGGCAGTTAGCTAACTATGGCTACACCTTC
TRBJ2-4	NA	TRBV6-2/TRBV6-3	few	CASSQLRGPVDIQYF	TGTGCCAGCAGCCAACTTCGGGGGCCGGTGGACATTCAGTACTTC
TRBJ1-4	NA	TRBV19	NA	CANSMGFREKLFF	TGTGCCAATAGTATGGGGTTTCGAGAAAAGCTGTTTTTT
TRBJ2-5	NA	TRBV20-1	NA	CSAFLRETQYF	TGCAGTGCTTTCCTTAGGGAGACCCAGTACTTC
TRBJ2-1	TRBD1	TRBV11-3	many	CASSLVQGAVVDEQFF	TGTGCCAGCAGCTTAGTCCAGGGGGCTGTAGTGGATGAGCAGTTCTTC
TRBJ2-1	NA	TRBV28	many	CATLPYVKDNEQFF	TGTGCCACCCTCCCCTACGTGAAGGACAATGAGCAGTTCTTC
TRBJ2-7	NA	TRBV20-1	many	CSAGAGATESSYEQYF	TGCAGTGCTGGGGCCGGGGCTACCGAAAGCTCCTACGAGCAGTACTTC
TRBJ2-7	TRBD2	TRBV28	many	CASSTPAGGPYEQYF	TGTGCCAGCAGTACACCAGCGGGAGGGCCCTACGAGCAGTACTTC
TRBJ2-1	NA	TRBV20-1	many	CTHSPLAHEQFF	TGCACCCACTCCCCACTAGCACATGAGCAGTTCTTC
TRBJ1-1	NA	TRBV7-8	many	CASSPNRVMNTEAFF	TGTGCCAGCAGCCCGAACCGGGTTATGAACACTGAAGCTTTCTTT
TRBJ1-1	TRBD1	TRBV27	NA	CASSYARDRNTEAFF	TGTGCCAGCAGCTACGCCAGGGACAGAAACACTGAAGCTTTCTTT
TRBJ2-7	NA	TRBV27	NA	CASSPLGWGKFNEQYF	TGTGCCAGCAGCCCTCTGGGTTGGGGGAAATTCAACGAGCAGTACTTC
TRBJ1-3	NA	TRBV19	few	CASWQGSSGNTIYF	TGTGCCAGTTGGCAGGGGAGCTCTGGAAACACCATATATTTT
TRBJ2-1	TRBD2	TRBV10-3	few	CAIRAGTSGTEQFF	TGTGCCATCAGAGCCGGGACTAGCGGGACCGAGCAGTTCTTC
TRBJ2-3	NA	TRBV18	few	CASSPTTHPDTQYF	TGTGCCAGCTCACCCACCACCCACCCAGATACGCAGTATTTT
TRBJ2-7	TRBD2	TRBV20-1	NA	CSAGGEEQYF	TGCAGTGCTGGGGGGGAGGAGCAGTACTTC
TRBJ1-5	NA	TRBV2	many	CASTDGRNSNQPQHF	TGTGCCAGCACGGACGGACGAAATAGCAATCAGCCCCAGCATTTT
TRBJ1-1	NA	TRBV19	many	CASSILGGYTEAFF	TGTGCCAGTAGTATCTTGGGGGGTTATACTGAAGCTTTCTTT
TRBJ2-7	TRBD2	TRBV6-1	NA	CASSEWGLAGGLDEQYF	TGTGCCAGCAGTGAATGGGGGCTAGCGGGAGGGTTGGACGAGCAGTACTTC
TRBJ1-5	TRBD1	TRBV20-1	many	CSAIRDRGPVSQPQHF	TGCAGTGCCATCCGGGACAGGGGTCCGGTCAGCCAGCCCCAGCATTTT
TRBJ2-3	NA	TRBV5-1	NA	CASSSISGTDTQYF	TGCGCCAGCAGCTCAATTTCAGGGACAGATACGCAGTATTTT
TRBJ2-3	NA	TRBV10-1	few	CASSDGVTDTQYF	TGCGCCAGCAGTGATGGAGTCACAGATACGCAGTATTTT